This T cell receptor beta chain comes out of a study of T cells in localized non-small cell lung cancer. General study points: Turning up in adjacent lung were a median approximately 50 of the top 100 tumor clones.

CDR3 length: 15 amino acids. Germline V gives CDR1 SGHVS, CDR2 FQNEAQ. The V and J ends lost 2 bases and 1 base, in that order; junction bases with no gene match: 2. Concerning this clone: The target antigen is unknown.

Libraries were prepared by immunoSEQ multiplex PCR; TCRdb keeps only in-frame clonotypes and omits some of them. The sample includes approximately 52,000 clones, about 80% of them seen just once. The TCR originated in a man aged 35 to 70 with stage I squamous cell lung carcinoma. The chain carries TRBV7-8 and TRBJ1-5; 7 bases fit TRBD1. The sequencing here drew on peripheral blood, taken before any cancer treatment. The CDR3 DNA is TGTGCCAGCAGCTTAACGGGACAGAGCAATCAGCCCCAGCATTTT. It codes for CASSLTGQSNQPQHF. Full variable domain (remainder filled in from reference TRBV7-8 and TRBJ1-5): GAGVSQSPRYKVAKRGQDVALRCDPISGHVSLFWYQQALGQGPEFLTYFQNEAQLDKSGLPSDRFFAERPEGSVSTLKIQRTQQEDSAVYLCASSLTGQSNQPQHFGDGTRLSIL.